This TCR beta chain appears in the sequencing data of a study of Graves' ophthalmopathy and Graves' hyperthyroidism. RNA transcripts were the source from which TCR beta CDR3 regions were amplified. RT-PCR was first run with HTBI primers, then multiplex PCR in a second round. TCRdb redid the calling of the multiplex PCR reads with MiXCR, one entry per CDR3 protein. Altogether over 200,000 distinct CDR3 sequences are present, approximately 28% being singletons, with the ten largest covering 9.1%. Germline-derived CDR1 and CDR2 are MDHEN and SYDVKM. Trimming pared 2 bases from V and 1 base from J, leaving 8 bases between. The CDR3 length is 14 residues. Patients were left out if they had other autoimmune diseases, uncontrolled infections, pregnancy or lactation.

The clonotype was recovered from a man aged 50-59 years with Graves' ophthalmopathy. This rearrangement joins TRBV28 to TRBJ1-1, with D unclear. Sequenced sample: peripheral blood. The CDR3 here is CASSLTSANTEAFF. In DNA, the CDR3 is TGTGCCAGCAGTTTAACCAGCGCGAACACTGAAGCTTTCTTT.